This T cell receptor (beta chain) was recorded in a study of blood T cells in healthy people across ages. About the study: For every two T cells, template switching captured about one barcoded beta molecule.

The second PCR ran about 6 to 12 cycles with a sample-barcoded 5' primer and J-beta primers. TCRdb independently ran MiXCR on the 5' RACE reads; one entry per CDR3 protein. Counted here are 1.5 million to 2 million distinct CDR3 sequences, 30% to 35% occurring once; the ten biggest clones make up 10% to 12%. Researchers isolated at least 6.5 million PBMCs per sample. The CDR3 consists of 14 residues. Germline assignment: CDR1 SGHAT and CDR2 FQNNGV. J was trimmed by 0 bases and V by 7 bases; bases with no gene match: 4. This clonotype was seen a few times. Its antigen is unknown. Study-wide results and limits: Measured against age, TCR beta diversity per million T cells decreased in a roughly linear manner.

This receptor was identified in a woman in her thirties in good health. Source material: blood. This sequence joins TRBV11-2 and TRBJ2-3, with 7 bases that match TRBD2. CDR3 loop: CASKRLASTDTQYF. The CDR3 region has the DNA TGTGCCAGCAAGAGACTAGCTAGCACAGATACGCAGTATTTT.